This T cell receptor beta chain is drawn from a study of OX40 agonist ivuxolimab in advanced cancers. About the study: The dose-escalation group included hepatocellular carcinoma, melanoma, renal cell carcinoma and head and neck cancer.

No patient had autoimmune disease or received systemic immunosuppression. Blood got drawn at baseline, again on cycle 4 day 1, and then on cycle 7 day 1. The CDR3 runs to 14 residues. CDR1 and CDR2 (germline): WSHSY, SAAADI. V was pared by 7 bases and J by 8 bases, with 8 bases of the junction left unmatched. As regards this clone: What it binds is not known.

General study findings and limits: Patients who responded partially at 0.1-3.0 mg/kg showed clonal expansion ranking among the lowest.

Assay used: immunoSEQ multiplex PCR; TCRdb lists only in-frame clones, some missing. The table lists approximately 54,000 clones, 88% of them singletons. The receptor comes from an adult with an advanced solid tumor such as melanoma, head and neck, liver or kidney cancer. J is TRBJ1-6 and V is TRBV10-2; 7 positions agree with TRBD1. The sequenced sample was CD4+ or CD8+ T cells sorted from blood, obtained in a trial of the OX40 agonist ivuxolimab. The CDR3 region is CASTATGSDSPLHF. In DNA form, the CDR3 reads TGCGCCAGCACCGCGACAGGGTCCGATTCACCCCTCCACTTT.